The rows below give T cell receptor beta chains drawn from one sample of a study of blood T cell repertoires in COVID-19. Method: immunoSEQ multiplex PCR; TCRdb's copy keeps in-frame clones and lacks some. The repertoire holds some 400,000 clones, with 75% to 90% as singletons. The sequenced material came from PBMCs or T cells enriched from blood (not recorded which). Source of these receptors: a man under 40 who had recovered from COVID-19. Both conserved end residues are part of each CDR3. Each record gives: V gene, D gene, J gene, CDR3 protein, CDR3 DNA. A D gene is named only where the DNA matches it firmly.

>TRBV12-5|TRBD2|TRBJ2-2
CASGWQREGFTRELFF
TGTGCTAGTGGTTGGCAGCGGGAGGGTTTTACGAGGGAGCTGTTTTTT
>TRBV20-1|NA|TRBJ1-1
CSATGNTEAFF
TGCAGTGCTACAGGGAACACTGAAGCTTTCTTT
>TRBV4-1|NA|TRBJ2-1
CASSQDIGSSYNEQFF
TGCGCCAGCAGCCAAGATATCGGTAGCTCCTACAATGAGCAGTTCTTC
>TRBV19|NA|TRBJ2-1
CASSIRNEQFF
TGTGCCAGTAGTATTCGGAATGAGCAGTTCTTC
>TRBV4-1|NA|TRBJ1-1
CASSQDRGNTEAFF
TGCGCCAGCAGCCAAGATCGGGGGAACACTGAAGCTTTCTTT
>TRBV10-1|TRBD1|TRBJ2-7
CASSVWTGDHEQYF
TGCGCCAGCAGTGTCTGGACAGGGGACCACGAGCAGTACTTC
>TRBV14|TRBD2|TRBJ2-1
CASSPTPSGSEQFF
TGTGCCAGCAGCCCCACGCCTAGCGGGAGTGAGCAGTTCTTC
>TRBV27|TRBD1|TRBJ1-1
CASTPDRADTEAFF
TGTGCCAGCACCCCGGACAGGGCGGACACTGAAGCTTTCTTT
>TRBV27|TRBD1|TRBJ2-1
CASSPRTGYNEQFF
TGTGCCAGCAGTCCCAGGACAGGGTACAATGAGCAGTTCTTC
>TRBV13|NA|TRBJ2-5
CASSLGRGWETQYF
TGTGCCAGCAGCTTAGGCCGGGGTTGGGAGACCCAGTACTTC